This T cell receptor (beta chain) stems from a study of cytomegalovirus exposure and HLA in healthy donors (TCRdb year 2017). Regarding the study in general: An earlier analysis of several hundred of the donors reported over 250 Gb of sequence data and 117 million unique TCR beta sequences obtained from about 170 million T cells. To predict cytomegalovirus infection status, the study combined high-throughput TCR immunosequencing, statistical association of individual TCRs with disease status, and machine learning. The study aimed to test whether cataloging public T cell receptors could reveal signatures of past pathogen exposure. Of the roughly 430 genotyped donors, approximately 82% fell in the genetic ancestry cluster associated with self-reported Caucasian donors. Four to six DR-DQ haplotypes were handled as single units for association and clustering, since linkage in the cohort was strong. The number of typed donors differed by locus: about 620-640 for A, B, C, DRB1 and DQB1; approximately 520 for DQA1; about 600 for DPA1; and around 490 for DPB1. Rather than using new phenotypic data, the later analysis identified candidate immune exposures from TCR beta sequences and from how often those sequences occurred across donors. Donor age, sex, ethnicity and CMV serostatus were collected together with the repertoire data. Among approximately 370 genotyped donors of the cohort, an average of approximately 240,000 unique TCR beta nucleotide sequences was sequenced per donor, of which about 19% were non-productive. To decide whether each TCR beta V gene segment behaved as functional or pseudogenic, an earlier analysis of fewer than 750 of the donors relied on high-throughput TCR beta sequencing. A later analysis re-analyzed previously published TCR beta repertoires from about 730 donors and added high-resolution HLA genotyping to study TCR occurrence patterns. A later genetic analysis took genome-wide SNP genotypes for about 65% of the 666 donors and used that subset as a discovery cohort. Both class I and class II loci were covered by HLA typing, at four-digit resolution. An early release that covered approximately 600 HLA-typed donors contained 300 to 350 gigabases of sequencing data and about 84 million unique TCR sequences. Along with the roughly 700-subject first cohort, a separate validation cohort of about 110 different subjects was used. All discovery cohort repertoires had been generated using a single sequencing platform. The T cell repertoires of under 750 subjects were profiled by immunosequencing and related to cytomegalovirus serostatus.

Libraries were constructed by the immunoSEQ multiplex PCR assay. For the multiplex PCR, a mixture combining 60 forward primers for TCR Vbeta segments and 13 reverse primers for TCR Jbeta segments was used. A multiplex PCR assay on genomic DNA amplified the CDR3 region of rearranged TCR beta genes. The amplified TCR beta libraries were sequenced on the Illumina HiSeq System as 87-base-pair reads. For the original study's pipeline: Across the 670 or so repertoires, a later analysis counted roughly 84 million unique TCR beta chains, approximately 12 million of which were shared by at least two donors. Raw reads were error-corrected and collapsed into unique sequences with a nearest-neighbor algorithm that merged closely related sequences to remove PCR and sequencing errors. V, D and J gene segments were assigned by aligning CDR3 sequences to IMGT reference sequences. Each retained sequence needed at least a six-nucleotide match to both a V gene segment and a J gene segment. A rearrangement counted as productive if the CDR3 had no stop codons and remained in frame with V and J, and every other rearrangement counted as non-productive. Following IMGT convention, CDR3 was defined as the stretch from the second conserved V-encoded cysteine to the conserved J-encoded phenylalanine. In an earlier analysis of just under 600 of the donors, sequences lacking an unambiguous match to a single V gene segment were excluded. An earlier analysis of 450 to 650 of the donors called V segments functional above 56.7% productive rearrangements and segregating when the between-donor standard deviation exceeded 5%. A statistical classification framework was built for diagnosing cytomegalovirus status from the catalog of TCR beta chain sequences. In a later analysis, TCR nucleotide sequences were compared against IMGT/GENE-DB human TR gene sequences so that V and J genes could be assigned. A later analysis assigned CDR3 sequences and most-parsimonious VDJ recombination scenarios with the TCRdist pipeline. In a later analysis, each TCR beta chain was defined by its CDR3 amino acid sequence together with its V-gene family, and reads without a unique V-gene family were excluded. A later analysis removed roughly 590 highly shared, low-generation-probability nucleotide sequences to deal with suspected cross-contamination and a sequencing artifact. A later analysis calculated a clonal expansion index for each public chain from normalized within-repertoire ranks of inferred template counts. Generation probabilities in a later analysis came from a VDJ recombination model fitted to out-of-frame rearrangements, and those results were checked against IGoR. In a later analysis, hypergeometric tests were used to score TCR-TCR, TCR-HLA and TCR-CMV co-occurrence, with a repertoire-size bias correction applied to TCR pairs. In a later analysis, false discovery rates were estimated by permuting HLA or CMV assignments 20 times. In a later analysis, co-occurring TCRs were grouped using DBSCAN, with TCRdist sequence similarity added in when clustering inside HLA-allele-positive subsets. Co-occurrence clustering excluded repertoires with fewer than 30,000 or more than 120,000 public chains, plus five with anomalous nucleotide sharing. Not all clones reach the TCRdb copy of this immuneACCESS table, which keeps in-frame sequences only. Checked studies attribute under half of the gap to unresolved V genes and leave the rest unexplained. V and J calls plus clone size are reproduced from that table; the DNA served to infer D and trimming. The sample profile shows about 120,000 clones; around 82% of them were found once. The ten largest make up 11% of the sample.

The CDR3 goes from the cysteine to the phenylalanine over 15 residues. The entry retains the CDR3 DNA only, 45 bases that are in frame from base 1. V and J are trimmed by 5 bases and 1 base, and the gene matches miss 4 bases of the junction. According to the germline V gene, CDR1 reads SGHTS and CDR2 reads YDEGEE. The cohort comprised fewer than 750 healthy bone marrow donors. At the time of sampling, all cohort members were nominally healthy, though unrecorded immune exposures were likely present. The donor tested CMV seropositive, placing the donor among the roughly 300 seropositive members of the cohort. A peripheral blood sample was collected from each donor, and TCR beta sequencing was performed on peripheral blood mononuclear cells. Genomic DNA was extracted from the blood cell samples with the Qiagen DNeasy Blood Extraction Kit. What the research found in general, with its limitations: Across donors, most TCR sequences were observed very rarely, whereas some public TCRs were present in many individuals. In this cohort, only TCR beta chains were sequenced, and detectable features were limited by the absence of alpha or paired-chain data. Cytomegalovirus status was reported to be diagnosed by the classifier with high specificity and sensitivity in both the original and validation cohorts. Because counts were too low, 15 or so rarely observed V segments, including chromosome 9 orphons, were excluded from the earlier analysis of roughly 580 of the donors. The sequencing pipeline was judged likely to have produced a cluster of highly shared sequence variants as a technical artifact. When HLA alleles, especially DR and DQ, strongly co-occurred, attributing TCR associations to individual alleles was difficult. HLA typing was unavailable for some donors at each locus, so association tests used only the typed subset. Linkage disequilibrium might explain the correlated functional status among segregating V segments, but an unknown experimental factor could not be ruled out. In a later genetic analysis, fewer N-insertions in productive TCRs were reported among donors in an Asian-associated ancestry cluster than the 666-donor mean. Most CMV-associated TCR beta chains appeared to be HLA-restricted in a later analysis, and the HLA associations seemed to be driven largely by CMV exposure. V-gene and J-gene trimming of TCR beta chains was associated with a missense DCLRE1C variant in a later genetic analysis, and the association was replicated in an independent cohort. Compared with equally common non-associated chains, HLA-associated TCR beta chains in a later analysis were more clonally expanded and had lower generation probabilities. Three of the identified cytomegalovirus-associated TCR beta chains were confirmed in vitro to be specific for cytomegalovirus antigens. Some IMGT-functional V segments, including TRBV6-2 and TRBV6-3, could not be distinguished by the 87-base-pair reads and were therefore excluded. Sequencing depth was assumed to be roughly uniform across donors in the presence/absence analyses, though that assumption may not hold. The authors suggested that the approach could potentially be extended to other disease states and immunological phenotypes. A later analysis associated around 16,000 TCR beta sequences with specific HLA alleles at a false discovery rate of 0.05. In a later analysis, the rate of TCR association differed among HLA loci, with DRB1 alleles having the most associated TCRs and HLA-C alleles having the fewest. According to a later analysis, parvovirus B19, influenza, CMV and Epstein-Barr virus appeared linked to several top co-occurrence clusters. A further reported finding was that TCR beta sequences accurately predicted the HLA-A and HLA-B alleles for most subjects in the first cohort. The only immune exposure information available for the cohort was CMV serostatus. A total of 164 TCR beta chains were listed by the study as associated with cytomegalovirus. In an earlier analysis of over 550 of the donors, most TCR beta V segments were observed in productive rearrangements about 90% or about 30% of the time, broadly matching IMGT annotations.

Worth noting for this clone: Its specific antigen is unknown. No qualities accompany the bases; no much larger clone lies one base away.

This clonotype originated in a man aged 25 to 45 in good health and CMV-seropositive. The sample was PBMCs. The chain is assembled from TRBV5-8 and TRBJ2-3, with TRBD1 identical over 10 junction bases. In nucleotides, the sequence is TGTGCCAGCAGTGGGGACAGGGGAGGCACAGATACGCAGTATTTT. This translates into CASSGDRGGTDTQYF.